What follows are 20 T cell receptor beta chains derived from one specimen sequenced in a study of PD-1 blockade in classical Hodgkin lymphoma. Only in-frame clones appear in the TCRdb table, and some are missing; sequencing was by immunoSEQ multiplex PCR. The sample holds more than 140,000 clones, under 85% seen once. Each and every patient relapsed after autologous stem cell transplantation, and patients got differing brentuximab vedotin exposure. The material was peripheral blood mononuclear cells (PBMCs), obtained before the second cycle of nivolumab. These TCRs come from a human donor with classical Hodgkin lymphoma.

The chain recombines TRBV20-1 with TRBJ2-3; possible D gene TRBD1, 5 bases. The V gene's germline CDR1 is DFQATT and CDR2 SNEGSKA (reference sequence). The length of the CDR3 is 11 residues. CDR3 bases: TGCAGAGGACACCGCACAGATACGCAGTATTTT. Protein sequence: CRGHRTDTQYF.

The rearrangement links TRBV7-9 to TRBJ2-7, with D possibly matching TRBD2 (6 bases). The germline V gene encodes CDR1 SEHNR and CDR2 FQNEAQ (reference sequence). The CDR3 is made up of 17 amino acids. V lost 1 base, J lost 4 bases, and 20 bases lay in between. CDR3 in amino acids: CASSLGGGRRIPYEQYF. The DNA of the CDR3 is TGTGCCAGCAGCTTAGGTGGAGGGCGCCGTATCCCTTACGAGCAGTACTTC.

V and J are TRBV7-6 and TRBJ1-1, with a possible D match to TRBD1 (5 bases). CDR1 is SGHVS and CDR2 is FNYEAQ in the germline V gene. Trimming shortened V by 1 base and J by 0 bases, and 9 bases separated the two germline ends. The CDR3 has 15 residues. The CDR3 loop is CASSLGGGLNTEAFF. The CDR3 region has the DNA TGTGCCAGCAGCTTAGGCGGGGGTTTGAACACTGAAGCTTTCTTT.

The chain combines TRBV19 with TRBJ2-6; TRBD1 matches at 8 bases. Looked up from germline, CDR1 is LNHDA and CDR2 is SQIVND (reference sequence). After removal of 5 bases from V and 0 bases from J, the junction contained 6 bases not matched to a gene. This CDR3 is 17 amino acids long. CDR3 sequence: CASSRTGTRSGANVLTF. Written as DNA, the CDR3 is TGTGCCAGTAGTCGGACAGGGACCCGCTCTGGGGCCAACGTCCTGACTTTC.

The chain has TRBV4-1 and TRBJ2-3; TRBD2 matches at 15 bases. The CDR3 has 17 amino acids. J was trimmed by 11 bases and V by 1 base; bases with no gene match: 10. The germline CDR1 and CDR2 sequences are MGHRA and YSYEKL. The CDR3 loop reads CASSQALSGTSGGKQYF. The CDR3 coding sequence is TGCGCCAGCAGCCAAGCCCTTTCCGGGACTAGCGGGGGGAAGCAGTATTTT.

V usage is TRBV6-5 and J usage is TRBJ2-4; D perhaps matches TRBD2 (5 bases). V lost 5 bases, J lost 7 bases, and 15 bases lay in between. Germline CDR1 and CDR2: MNHEY and SVGAGI. There are 14 residues in the CDR3. For the CDR3, the DNA is TGTGCCAGCAGTCGAGGGATTTCAGCGAACATTCAGTACTTC. This codes for CASSRGISANIQYF.

The chain has TRBV2 and TRBJ1-5, with D possibly being TRBD1 (5 bases). The V gene lost 11 bases and the J gene lost 5 bases, with 16 bases spanning the gap. Germline V gene lookup returns CDR1 SNHLY and CDR2 FYNNEI. CDR3 length equals 13 residues. The CDR3 loop reads CAATWGTDQPQHF. The CDR3 DNA reads as TGTGCCGCAACTTGGGGGACCGATCAGCCCCAGCATTTT.

The chain is built from TRBV5-1 and TRBJ1-5; a possible D gene is TRBD1 (5 bases). Trimming removed 0 bases from V and 5 bases from J, with 12 bases in between. The CDR3 is 15 amino acids. Per germline, CDR1 SGHRS and CDR2 YFSETQ. CDR3 DNA: TGCGCCAGCAGCTTGGGATCAGGGCCGCATCAGCCCCAGCATTTT. Translating gives CASSLGSGPHQPQHF.

The chain carries TRBV5-1 and TRBJ2-7; 8 nucleotides line up with TRBD1. This CDR3 has 17 residues. V lost 0 bases to trimming and J lost 2 bases; unmatched junction nucleotides: 10. CDR1 is SGHRS, CDR2 YFSETQ, per germline. In nucleotides, the CDR3 is TGCGCCAGCAGCTTGGTGGCTTGGGACAGGAAAACCTACGAGCAGTACTTC. Protein sequence: CASSLVAWDRKTYEQYF.

CDR3 amino acids: CASSARLAGSTDTQYF. CDR3 DNA sequence: TGTGCCAGCAGTGCCCGACTAGCGGGTAGCACAGATACGCAGTATTTT. The V gene is TRBV27, the J gene TRBJ2-3, with TRBD2 identical over 10 bases. The CDR3 spans 16 residues. V was pared by 5 bases and J by 0 bases, with 5 bases of the junction left unmatched. The germline CDR1 and CDR2 sequences are MNHEY and SMNVEV (reference sequence).

This chain connects TRBV7-9 to TRBJ2-1; 9 bases line up with TRBD2. V dropped 1 base and J dropped 6; count of bases not matched to a gene: 16. The CDR3 sequence is 19 residues long. The germline V gene has CDR1 SEHNR and CDR2 FQNEAQ (reference sequence). The CDR3 loop reads CASSLGAVPGTSKGNEQFF. The DNA of the CDR3 is TGTGCCAGCAGCTTAGGGGCCGTCCCCGGGACTAGCAAGGGCAATGAGCAGTTCTTC.

The CDR3 coding sequence is TGTGCCAGCAGCGTAGTAGGCTCGGGCGGGAGGGCCTTGGCCAATGAGCAGTTCTTC. Amino acids: CASSVVGSGGRALANEQFF. The chain joins TRBV9 to TRBJ2-1; TRBD2 agrees at 9 bases. This CDR3 contains 19 residues. The germline V gene has CDR1 SGDLS and CDR2 YYNGEE. V dropped 0 bases and J dropped 6; count of bases not matched to a gene: 16.

V and J are TRBV4-1 and TRBJ1-3; 8 bases align to TRBD1. Germline trimming cut 2 bases from V and 3 bases from J; bases unmatched to any gene: 3. The CDR3 spans 15 residues. Germline V gives CDR1 MGHRA, CDR2 YSYEKL. CDR3 region: CASSQQQGVGNTIYF. As DNA, the CDR3 is TGCGCCAGCAGCCAACAACAGGGGGTTGGAAACACCATATATTTT.

The chain recombines TRBV29-1 with TRBJ2-5; TRBD2 agrees at 15 bases. Germline assignment: CDR1 SQVTM and CDR2 ANQGSEA. The CDR3 runs 16 residues. J lost 3 bases, V lost 7 bases, and 9 bases had no gene match. The CDR3 spells CSAGLAGGGFEETQYF. CDR3 DNA sequence: TGCAGCGCTGGACTAGCGGGAGGGGGGTTCGAAGAGACCCAGTACTTC.

This clone was observed once. V gene TRBV6-5 combines with J gene TRBJ2-7; D gene uncertain. Per the germline V gene, CDR1 is MNHEY and CDR2 is SVGAGI. V gave up 6 bases and J gave up 6 bases, with 15 bases separating them. The CDR3 covers 13 residues. The CDR3 loop reads CASSSSGTSEQYF. The CDR3, as DNA: TGTGCCAGCAGCTCCTCAGGTACTTCCGAGCAGTACTTC.

The rearrangement links TRBV7-9 to TRBJ2-1; D call uncertain. Germline V CDR1 and CDR2: SEHNR, FQNEAQ (reference sequence). The V end was cut by 9 bases, the J end by 16 bases, with 10 bases between. The CDR3 is 8 residues long. This CDR3 reads CASPPPFF. CDR3 DNA sequence: TGTGCCAGTCCTCCCCCTTTCTTC.

The chain uses TRBV10-3 and TRBJ2-1, with 9 bases identical to TRBD1. The CDR3 has 14 amino acids. V shed 11 bases and J 6 bases; nucleotides not matched to a gene: 11. Germline values: CDR1 ENHRY, CDR2 SYGVKD. CDR3 loop: CAASQGAFINEQFF. CDR3 coding DNA: TGTGCCGCATCACAGGGGGCTTTCATCAATGAGCAGTTCTTC.

Note on this clone: The same CDR3 is also encoded by other DNA sequences in this sample. The V call is TRBV5-4, the J call TRBJ1-6, with TRBD1 identical over 11 bases. Germline-derived CDR1 and CDR2 are SGHNT and YYREEE (reference sequence). The J segment lost 7 bases and the V segment lost 5 bases, leaving 2 bases of the junction unmatched. The CDR3 is 14 residues long. In DNA, the CDR3 is TGTGCCAGCAGGGGGACAGGGGGGAATTCACCCCTCCACTTT. It codes for CASRGTGGNSPLHF.

This clone was seen a handful of times. This chain joins TRBV5-6 and TRBJ1-6; perhaps TRBD1 as D (6 bases). The V and J ends lost 6 bases and 5 bases respectively, with 15 bases between them. Germline V gives CDR1 SGHDT, CDR2 YYEEEE. The CDR3 length is 15 residues. This CDR3 reads CASTHRDRNNSPLHF. CDR3 DNA sequence: TGTGCCAGCACCCACAGAGACAGGAATAATTCACCCCTCCACTTT.

The chain couples TRBV19 to TRBJ2-3, with D possibly being TRBD1 (6 bases). CDR3 length: 16 residues. V lost 3 bases, J lost 0 bases, and 13 bases lay in between. CDR1 is LNHDA and CDR2 is SQIVND in the germline V gene (reference sequence). CDR3 in DNA: TGTGCCAGTAGTATTGCAGGGGTCCCTAGCACAGATACGCAGTATTTT. This translates into CASSIAGVPSTDTQYF.